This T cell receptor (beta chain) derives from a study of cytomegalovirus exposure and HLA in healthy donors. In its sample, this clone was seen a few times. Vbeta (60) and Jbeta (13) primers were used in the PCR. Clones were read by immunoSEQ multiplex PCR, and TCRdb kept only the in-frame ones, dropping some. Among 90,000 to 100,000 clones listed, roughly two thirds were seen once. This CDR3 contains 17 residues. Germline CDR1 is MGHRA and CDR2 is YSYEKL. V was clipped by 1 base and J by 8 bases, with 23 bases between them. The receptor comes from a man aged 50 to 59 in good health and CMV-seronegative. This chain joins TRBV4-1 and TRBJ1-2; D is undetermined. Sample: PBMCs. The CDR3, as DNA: TGCGCCAGCAGCCAAGGTGCCGGAGCGGGGAGGGCTTACGGCTACACCTTC. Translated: CASSQGAGAGRAYGYTF.